These T cell receptor beta chains were read from a single sample in a study of blood T cell repertoires in COVID-19. Repertoires were generated with immunoSEQ multiplex PCR, while TCRdb's copy carries only in-frame clones and drops some. The profile shows a few hundred thousand clones, roughly 84% of them singletons. The sample was peripheral blood. The source of these receptors is a woman aged 40-49 years who had recovered from COVID-19. Both conserved end residues are part of each CDR3. The D gene is left open where the match is weak. Clone size appears in some rows only: once, few, many, or a class for an expanded clone.

TRBV23-1	18	.	TRBJ2-7	TRBD1	CASSLGTDIGPESYEQYF	TGCGCCAGCAGTCTTGGGACAGATATTGGTCCCGAATCCTACGAGCAGTACTTC
TRBV5-4	17	.	TRBJ2-7	TRBD2	CASSFSSGRGASYEQYF	TGTGCCAGCAGCTTTTCATCGGGGCGGGGGGCCTCCTACGAGCAGTACTTC
TRBV6-2/TRBV6-3	14	.	TRBJ1-1	.	CASSYREWNTEAFF	TGTGCCAGCAGTTACAGGGAGTGGAACACTGAAGCTTTCTTT
TRBV4-3	14	.	TRBJ1-4	.	CASSQGGVGEKLFF	TGCGCCAGCAGCCAAGGGGGAGTTGGTGAAAAACTGTTTTTT
TRBV28	13	.	TRBJ1-2	TRBD1	CASSSTGLYGYTF	TGTGCCAGCAGCTCGACAGGGCTCTATGGCTACACCTTC
TRBV18	14	.	TRBJ2-3	TRBD2	CASSLSGGGDTQYF	TGTGCCAGCTCACTTAGCGGGGGCGGAGATACGCAGTATTTT
TRBV4-3	17	.	TRBJ1-3	.	CASSQDPGGSSGNTIYF	TGCGCCAGCAGCCAAGATCCGGGGGGCAGCTCTGGAAACACCATATATTTT
TRBV3-1/TRBV3-2	16	.	TRBJ1-5	.	CASSQERHLEGQPQHF	TGTGCCAGCAGCCAAGAACGGCACTTGGAGGGTCAGCCCCAGCATTTT
TRBV18	16	.	TRBJ2-2	TRBD2	CASSGLESSTGGELFF	TGTGCCAGCTCGGGACTAGAGTCGTCTACGGGCGGGGAGCTGTTTTTT
TRBV6-5	14	.	TRBJ2-5	.	CASSRKAGSETQYF	TGTGCCAGCAGCCGAAAAGCGGGCTCAGAGACCCAGTACTTC
TRBV10-3	16	.	TRBJ1-2	TRBD1	CAISASAGQGADGYTF	TGTGCCATCAGTGCGAGCGCGGGACAGGGGGCGGATGGCTACACCTTC
TRBV5-1	16	.	TRBJ1-2	TRBD1	CASSLVGGQGSHGYTF	TGCGCCAGCAGCTTGGTGGGGGGACAGGGTAGTCATGGCTACACCTTC
TRBV27	16	.	TRBJ1-6	.	CASRTQETGGNSPLHF	TGTGCCAGCAGAACACAAGAGACAGGCGGCAATTCACCCCTCCACTTT
TRBV2	15	.	TRBJ2-1	TRBD2	CASSTTSGGTNEQFF	TGTGCCAGCAGTACAACTAGCGGGGGAACCAATGAGCAGTTCTTC
TRBV6-4	13	.	TRBJ1-2	TRBD1	CASSRTGWDGYTF	TGTGCCAGCAGTCGGACAGGCTGGGATGGCTACACCTTC
TRBV5-1	15	.	TRBJ2-5	TRBD2	CASSSAGGRAETQYF	TGCGCCAGCAGCTCAGCGGGGGGGCGTGCGGAGACCCAGTACTTC
TRBV5-1	15	.	TRBJ2-5	TRBD2	CASSFLAGGQETQYF	TGCGCCAGCAGCTTCTTAGCGGGGGGGCAAGAGACCCAGTACTTC
TRBV27	16	few	TRBJ2-3	TRBD2	CASSLTAGGRSDTQYF	TGTGCCAGCAGTTTAACAGCGGGGGGGCGGTCAGATACGCAGTATTTT
TRBV14	11	once	TRBJ2-1	.	CASSSGERQFF	TGTGCCAGCAGCTCCGGGGAACGACAGTTCTTC
TRBV9	15	.	TRBJ1-6	TRBD1	CASSQTGDRNSPLHF	TGTGCCAGCAGCCAAACAGGGGATCGGAATTCACCCCTCCACTTT
TRBV10-1	13	.	TRBJ2-5	.	CASSDSGIGTQYF	TGCGCCAGCAGTGATTCAGGAATAGGGACCCAGTACTTC
TRBV10-3	18	.	TRBJ1-6	.	CAISETSPSSSYNSPLHF	TGTGCCATCAGCGAAACGAGCCCCTCGAGCTCCTATAATTCACCCCTCCACTTT
TRBV4-3	15	few	TRBJ2-5	TRBD2	CASSQVRTSWETQYF	TGCGCCAGCAGCCAAGTGCGGACTAGCTGGGAGACCCAGTACTTC
TRBV6-5	14	.	TRBJ1-6	.	CASSQSTQGSPLHF	TGTGCCAGCAGTCAATCGACTCAGGGTTCACCCCTCCACTTT
TRBV7-2	14	.	TRBJ2-4	TRBD2	CASSQGLEAVIQYF	TGTGCCAGCAGCCAAGGACTAGAAGCCGTCATTCAGTACTTC
TRBV6-6	12	.	TRBJ2-3	.	CASSPFTDTQYF	TGTGCCAGCAGTCCCTTCACAGATACGCAGTATTTT
TRBV27	14	many	TRBJ1-1	.	CASSFGQQNTEAFF	TGTGCCAGCAGTTTTGGACAGCAGAACACTGAAGCTTTCTTT
TRBV7-7	12	.	TRBJ2-2	.	CASSSGTGELFF	TGTGCTAGCAGCTCCGGGACCGGGGAGCTGTTTTTT
TRBV5-1	13	.	TRBJ2-1	TRBD2	CASSLADSGVRFF	TGCGCCAGCAGCTTGGCGGATAGCGGGGTGCGGTTCTTC
TRBV6-5	14	.	TRBJ2-3	.	CASSDGTLADTQYF	TGTGCCAGCAGCGATGGGACTTTGGCAGATACGCAGTATTTT
TRBV5-1	15	.	TRBJ2-1	.	CASSLVLGPHNEQFF	TGCGCCAGCAGCTTGGTCCTGGGGCCCCACAATGAGCAGTTCTTC
TRBV6-6	10	.	TRBJ1-2	.	CGSGNYGYTF	TGTGGAAGTGGCAACTATGGCTACACCTTC
TRBV5-1	15	.	TRBJ1-1	.	CASSWGVAGTTEAFF	TGCGCCAGCAGCTGGGGGGTTGCAGGGACCACTGAAGCTTTCTTT
TRBV7-9	12	.	TRBJ1-2	TRBD1	CASSLQGEGYTF	TGTGCCAGCAGTCTACAGGGGGAAGGCTACACCTTC
TRBV19	15	.	TRBJ1-5	TRBD1	CASSGTGGSNQPQHF	TGTGCCAGTAGCGGGACAGGGGGAAGCAATCAGCCCCAGCATTTT
TRBV7-9	12	.	TRBJ1-1	.	CASSLGGAEAFF	TGTGCCAGCAGCTTAGGGGGAGCCGAAGCTTTCTTT
TRBV6-1	17	once	TRBJ2-7	TRBD1	CASSEGPPGQTSYEQYF	TGTGCCAGCAGTGAAGGGCCTCCGGGACAGACTTCCTACGAGCAGTACTTC
TRBV5-8	13	.	TRBJ2-3	.	CASSLGGTDTQYF	TGTGCCAGCAGCTTGGGAGGCACAGATACGCAGTATTTT
TRBV10-3	14	.	TRBJ1-2	.	CAISGGPGNYGYTF	TGTGCCATCAGTGGCGGTCCGGGGAACTATGGCTACACCTTC
TRBV19	14	once	TRBJ1-2	.	CASSIGPEARGYTF	TGTGCCAGTAGTATTGGGCCGGAAGCTCGGGGCTACACCTTC
TRBV7-9	19	.	TRBJ2-1	TRBD1	CASSSSGQSIVSIYNEQFF	TGTGCCAGCAGCTCCTCGGGACAGTCCATAGTTTCAATCTACAATGAGCAGTTCTTC
TRBV18	14	.	TRBJ1-4	TRBD1	CASSSGQGGEKLFF	TGTGCCAGCTCATCGGGACAGGGAGGTGAAAAACTGTTTTTT
TRBV27	19	.	TRBJ2-6	TRBD1	CASSLRQRQGRAGANVLTF	TGTGCCAGCAGTCTTAGACAAAGACAGGGGCGGGCTGGGGCCAACGTCCTGACTTTC
TRBV3-1/TRBV3-2	17	.	TRBJ1-2	TRBD1	CASSQGTGLLINYGYTF	TGTGCCAGCAGCCAAGGGACAGGACTCTTAATAAACTATGGCTACACCTTC
TRBV2	14	once	TRBJ2-7	.	CASSEGTRAYEQYF	TGTGCCAGCAGTGAAGGGACAAGAGCCTACGAGCAGTACTTC
TRBV3-1/TRBV3-2	21	.	TRBJ1-3	TRBD1	CASSQDLGTGNCWVSGNTIYF	TGTGCCAGCAGCCAAGATTTGGGGACAGGGAATTGCTGGGTCTCTGGAAACACCATATATTTT
TRBV7-2	16	.	TRBJ2-3	.	CASSLAAGSSTDTQYF	TGTGCCAGCAGCTTAGCGGCGGGGAGTAGCACAGATACGCAGTATTTT
TRBV2	12	.	TRBJ2-3	.	CASNQGTDTQYF	TGTGCCAGCAACCAGGGCACGGATACGCAGTATTTT
TRBV2	13	.	TRBJ1-2	TRBD1	CASKDRGNYGYTF	TGTGCCAGCAAAGACAGGGGCAACTATGGCTACACCTTC
TRBV24-1	19	few	TRBJ2-3	TRBD2	CATSDPGLAGARPTDTQYF	TGTGCCACCAGTGATCCGGGACTAGCGGGGGCACGTCCCACAGATACGCAGTATTTT
TRBV19	13	.	TRBJ2-6	.	CASSISGANVLTF	TGTGCCAGTAGTATCTCCGGGGCCAACGTCCTGACTTTC
TRBV6-5	13	.	TRBJ2-2	.	CATRSGYTGELFF	TGTGCCACCCGATCGGGGTACACCGGGGAGCTGTTTTTT
TRBV2	15	.	TRBJ2-3	.	CASSEELADSVAQYF	TGTGCCAGCAGTGAAGAACTAGCTGATTCTGTTGCGCAGTATTTT
TRBV5-5	16	.	TRBJ1-2	.	CASSLGGKAIGYGYTF	TGTGCCAGCAGCTTGGGAGGGAAGGCAATCGGGTATGGCTACACCTTC
TRBV12-3/TRBV12-4	13	.	TRBJ2-5	.	CASRRSPQETQYF	TGTGCCAGCAGACGGAGCCCTCAAGAGACCCAGTACTTC
TRBV3-1/TRBV3-2	17	.	TRBJ1-3	TRBD1	CASSRGIQGLSGNTIYF	TGTGCCAGCAGCCGGGGGATACAGGGGCTCTCTGGAAACACCATATATTTT
TRBV7-9	17	.	TRBJ1-6	TRBD1	CASSLGGQGARGSPLHF	TGTGCCAGCAGCTTAGGCGGGCAGGGGGCCAGGGGTTCACCCCTCCACTTT
TRBV7-2	17	.	TRBJ2-1	.	CASSLAMWDSRDDEQFF	TGTGCCAGCAGCTTAGCGATGTGGGACTCCCGTGACGATGAGCAGTTCTTC